These 11 T cell receptor beta chains share one sample of origin, sequenced in a study of response to subunit inactivated influenza vaccine. Each CDR3 protein is one row after TCRdb ran MiXCR on the RT-PCR reads. The table shows about 780,000 distinct CDR3 sequences, with about a fifth occurring only once. The input for sequencing was PBMCs from blood, taken 5 days after vaccination. The source is a middle-aged man who received an inactivated influenza vaccine.

J is TRBJ2-2 and V is TRBV4-3, with TRBD1 as a possible D gene (5 bases). The V end was cut by 0 bases, the J end by 5 bases, with 10 bases between. The CDR3 loop spans 15 amino acids. Germline V gives CDR1 LGHNA, CDR2 YSLEER. The CDR3 is CASSQEGVHTGELFF. CDR3 bases: TGCGCCAGCAGCCAAGAAGGGGTTCATACCGGGGAGCTGTTTTTT.

The chain combines TRBV4-1 with TRBJ1-1, with 10 nucleotides matching TRBD1. This CDR3 contains 15 residues. Germline-derived CDR1 and CDR2 are MGHRA and YSYEKL. J lost 3 bases, V lost 3 bases, and 4 bases had no gene match. The DNA for the CDR3 is TGCGCCAGCAGCCAGGGGGACAGGGGCTACACTGAAGCTTTCTTT. It codes for CASSQGDRGYTEAFF.

This clonotype was seen only a few times. The rearrangement links TRBV20-1 to TRBJ1-5; 7 bases align to TRBD1. J gave up 0 bases and V 3 bases, and 8 bases lay outside the gene matches. Looked up from germline, CDR1 is DFQATT and CDR2 is SNEGSKA (reference sequence). The CDR3 spans 16 residues. CDR3 DNA sequence: TGCAGTGCTAGCCCCGGGACAGAGTTTAGCAATCAGCCCCAGCATTTT. Translation gives CSASPGTEFSNQPQHF.

There are a few counts of this clonotype. The J gene is TRBJ2-5, the V gene TRBV15; the D call may be TRBD1 or TRBD2 (5 bases each). With 0 bases removed from V and 4 bases from J, the gap between germline ends came to 12 bases. There are 15 residues in the CDR3. Germline CDR1 is LNHNV and CDR2 is YYDKDF (reference sequence). In nucleotides, the CDR3 is TGTGCCACCAGCAGAGATCTGGGGGTAACAGAGACCCAGTACTTC. This sequence encodes CATSRDLGVTETQYF.

The chain is built from TRBV27 and TRBJ2-7; TRBD2 matches at 8 bases. J was trimmed by 5 bases and V by 0 bases; bases with no gene match: 6. The length of the CDR3 is 15 residues. The germline CDR1 and CDR2 sequences are MNHEY and SMNVEV (reference sequence). In DNA form, the CDR3 reads TGTGCCAGCAGTTTATCGGCTAGCGGGTCCCACGAGCAGTACTTC. This translates into CASSLSASGSHEQYF.

CDR3 in DNA: TGTGCCAGCAGTGAAGGAGGTCGGGGGGACTTAGCGCGGGAGACCCAGTACTTC. It encodes CASSEGGRGDLARETQYF. The chain has TRBV6-1 and TRBJ2-5; 7 nucleotides align to TRBD2. The CDR3 is 18 amino acids. Unmatched junction bases numbered 16, after V lost 1 base and J lost 5 bases. Germline V gives CDR1 MNHNS, CDR2 SASEGT.

The chain has TRBV12-3 or TRBV12-4 and TRBJ2-1; 13 bases are shared with TRBD2. The CDR3 contains 15 residues. V was clipped by 5 bases and J by 5 bases; unmatched bases: 3. CDR3 in amino acids: CASSTSGGANNEQFF. CDR3 bases: TGTGCCAGCAGTACTAGCGGGGGGGCCAACAATGAGCAGTTCTTC.

V is TRBV2 and J is TRBJ2-5; the match to TRBD2 covers 10 bases. Germline-derived CDR1 and CDR2 are SNHLY and FYNNEI. After removal of 3 bases from V and 1 base from J, the junction contained 2 bases not matched to a gene. The CDR3 sequence is 15 residues long. CDR3 sequence: CASSDPSGGQETQYF. Written as DNA, the CDR3 is TGTGCCAGCAGTGATCCTAGCGGGGGCCAAGAGACCCAGTACTTC.

The rearrangement links TRBV21-1 to TRBJ1-1; the D call of TRBD1 is as the table states it, not checked on the DNA. TRBV21-1 constitutes a pseudogene. CDR3 size: 13 residues. For the CDR3, the DNA is TGTGCCAGGCAGGTAATGGGGGCCGCTGAAGCTTTCTTT. Translated: CARQVMGAAEAFF.

This clonotype was detected a few times. CDR3 DNA sequence: TGTGCCAGCAGCCCGGGACAACCCGGTCAGACCCAGTACTTC. Translating it yields CASSPGQPGQTQYF. V is TRBV12-3 or TRBV12-4 and J is TRBJ2-5, with D possibly being TRBD1 (6 bases). The CDR3 extends over 14 amino acids. V was clipped by 6 bases and J by 6 bases, with 17 bases between them.

This clonotype was observed a few times. This chain uses TRBV6-5 with TRBJ2-7; TRBD2 aligns across 13 bases. The junction had 12 bases not matched to a gene; V was cut back by 4 bases and J by 0 bases. The CDR3 has 19 amino acids. The V gene's germline CDR1 is MNHEY and CDR2 SVGAGI. The CDR3 DNA follows: TGTGCCAGCAGTTTAACGTACGGACTAGCGGGAGTCCCCTCCTACGAGCAGTACTTC. Residues: CASSLTYGLAGVPSYEQYF.